This is a list of T cell receptor beta chains from one sample in a study of CD8 T cells in ankylosing spondylitis. TCRdb processed the 5' RACE reads anew with MiXCR; each CDR3 protein has one entry. The table lists about 440,000 distinct CDR3 sequences, 17% of them singletons. Sequenced input: blood, either unsorted or a sorted T cell fraction (not recorded which). All receptors come from a male donor with ankylosing spondylitis. Each CDR3 is given with its conserved first and last residue. A D gene is named only where the DNA matches it firmly. Clone size, where shown, is once, few, many, or a class for clones that have expanded.

J gene: TRBJ2-6
D gene: -
clone size: -
V gene: TRBV6-2/TRBV6-3
CDR3 protein: CASQGRGSGANVLTF
CDR3 DNA: TGTGCCTCTCAGGGGCGGGGCTCTGGGGCCAACGTCCTGACTTTC

J gene: TRBJ1-1
D gene: -
clone size: -
V gene: TRBV9
CDR3 protein: CASSVDSYTEAFF
CDR3 DNA: TGTGCCAGCAGCGTAGACAGCTACACTGAAGCTTTCTTT

J gene: TRBJ2-3
D gene: TRBD2
clone size: few
V gene: TRBV20-1
CDR3 protein: CSVTSGGSRSTDTQYF
CDR3 DNA: TGCAGTGTTACTAGCGGGGGGTCCCGTAGCACAGATACGCAGTATTTT

J gene: TRBJ2-6
D gene: TRBD1
clone size: -
V gene: TRBV5-1
CDR3 protein: CASSLWWDRGLGANVLTF
CDR3 DNA: TGCGCCAGCAGCTTATGGTGGGACAGGGGGCTCGGGGCCAACGTCCTGACTTTC

J gene: TRBJ2-1
D gene: TRBD1
clone size: -
V gene: TRBV19
CDR3 protein: CASSRTGHNEQFF
CDR3 DNA: TGTGCCAGTAGCCGGACAGGGCACAATGAGCAGTTCTTC

J gene: TRBJ2-3
D gene: TRBD2
clone size: -
V gene: TRBV7-3
CDR3 protein: CASSLIGGDLSTDTQYF
CDR3 DNA: TGTGCCAGCAGCTTAATTGGGGGGGACCTTAGCACAGATACGCAGTATTTT

J gene: TRBJ1-1
D gene: TRBD1
clone size: -
V gene: TRBV6-1
CDR3 protein: CASSAGQMNTEAFF
CDR3 DNA: TGTGCCAGCAGCGCGGGACAGATGAACACTGAAGCTTTCTTT

J gene: TRBJ2-2
D gene: -
clone size: -
V gene: TRBV29-1
CDR3 protein: CSVEGRSNTGELFF
CDR3 DNA: TGCAGCGTTGAGGGCAGATCGAACACCGGGGAGCTGTTTTTT

J gene: TRBJ2-6
D gene: TRBD1
clone size: -
V gene: TRBV3-1
CDR3 protein: CASSRYRTGVSGANVLTF
CDR3 DNA: TGTGCCAGCAGCCGTTACAGGACAGGGGTCTCTGGGGCCAACGTCCTGACTTTC

J gene: TRBJ2-2
D gene: -
clone size: few
V gene: TRBV6-5
CDR3 protein: CASSLSGQGYTGELFF
CDR3 DNA: TGTGCCAGCAGTTTGTCGGGGCAGGGGTACACCGGGGAGCTGTTTTTT

J gene: TRBJ1-1
D gene: -
clone size: -
V gene: TRBV19
CDR3 protein: CASSIAAGPLNTEAFF
CDR3 DNA: TGTGCCAGTAGTATAGCGGCAGGGCCCTTGAACACTGAAGCTTTCTTT

J gene: TRBJ2-7
D gene: -
clone size: -
V gene: TRBV4-1
CDR3 protein: CASSLASDRGGSYEQYF
CDR3 DNA: TGCGCCAGCAGCCTCGCAAGCGACCGAGGAGGGTCCTACGAGCAGTACTTC

J gene: TRBJ2-7
D gene: -
clone size: few
V gene: TRBV20-1
CDR3 protein: CSARKGVTYEQYF
CDR3 DNA: TGCAGTGCTAGAAAGGGGGTGACCTACGAGCAGTACTTC

J gene: TRBJ2-1
D gene: TRBD2
clone size: -
V gene: TRBV4-3
CDR3 protein: CASSQDASGRLNEQFF
CDR3 DNA: TGCGCCAGCAGCCAAGATGCAAGCGGGAGGCTAAATGAGCAGTTCTTC

J gene: TRBJ2-5
D gene: TRBD1
clone size: -
V gene: TRBV13
CDR3 protein: CASSLADRVAAQYF
CDR3 DNA: TGTGCCAGCAGCTTAGCCGACAGGGTGGCGGCCCAGTACTTC

J gene: TRBJ2-7
D gene: TRBD1
clone size: many
V gene: TRBV2
CDR3 protein: CASGTEYEQYF
CDR3 DNA: TGTGCCAGCGGGACAGAGTACGAGCAGTACTTC

J gene: TRBJ2-7
D gene: -
clone size: -
V gene: TRBV6-1
CDR3 protein: CASRGVTTRDHEQYF
CDR3 DNA: TGTGCCAGCAGGGGAGTGACAACCAGGGACCACGAGCAGTACTTC

J gene: TRBJ2-7
D gene: TRBD2
clone size: -
V gene: TRBV5-1
CDR3 protein: CASSWGRGGDEQYF
CDR3 DNA: TGCGCCAGCAGCTGGGGTAGGGGAGGGGACGAGCAGTACTTC

J gene: TRBJ2-1
D gene: TRBD2
clone size: many
V gene: TRBV4-1
CDR3 protein: CASSQDPSGRGDEQFF
CDR3 DNA: TGCGCCAGCAGCCAAGACCCTAGCGGGAGAGGCGATGAGCAGTTCTTC

J gene: TRBJ2-1
D gene: TRBD2
clone size: -
V gene: TRBV4-3
CDR3 protein: CASSQVSLAVDNEQFF
CDR3 DNA: TGCGCCAGCAGCCAAGTGTCACTAGCGGTTGACAATGAGCAGTTCTTC

J gene: TRBJ1-1
D gene: -
clone size: -
V gene: TRBV7-8
CDR3 protein: CASSLLENTEAFF
CDR3 DNA: TGTGCCAGCAGCTTACTGGAGAACACTGAAGCTTTCTTT

J gene: TRBJ2-3
D gene: -
clone size: -
V gene: TRBV7-6
CDR3 protein: CASMRRASTDTQYF
CDR3 DNA: TGTGCCAGCATGCGGCGGGCTTCCACAGATACGCAGTATTTT

J gene: TRBJ2-7
D gene: TRBD1
clone size: -
V gene: TRBV4-1
CDR3 protein: CASSQPWTGGTYEQYF
CDR3 DNA: TGCGCCAGCAGCCAACCTTGGACAGGGGGAACCTACGAGCAGTACTTC

J gene: TRBJ1-5
D gene: -
clone size: -
V gene: TRBV10-3
CDR3 protein: CAISESISLGDNQPQHF
CDR3 DNA: TGTGCCATCAGTGAGTCGATTAGCCTCGGGGACAATCAGCCCCAGCATTTT

J gene: TRBJ1-5
D gene: -
clone size: few
V gene: TRBV2
CDR3 protein: CASTPIRVGNQPQHF
CDR3 DNA: TGTGCCAGCACCCCCATTAGGGTCGGCAATCAGCCCCAGCATTTT

J gene: TRBJ2-3
D gene: -
clone size: -
V gene: TRBV2
CDR3 protein: CASSDRGAFSTDTQYF
CDR3 DNA: TGTGCCAGCAGTGATCGAGGGGCCTTTAGCACAGATACGCAGTATTTT

J gene: TRBJ2-3
D gene: -
clone size: few
V gene: TRBV20-1
CDR3 protein: CSARVGGRTYTDTQYF
CDR3 DNA: TGCAGTGCTAGAGTAGGTGGGAGGACCTACACAGATACGCAGTATTTT

J gene: TRBJ2-3
D gene: TRBD2
clone size: -
V gene: TRBV5-1
CDR3 protein: CASSYLTSGGTTDTQYF
CDR3 DNA: TGCGCCAGCAGCTATTTAACTAGCGGGGGGACCACAGATACGCAGTATTTT

J gene: TRBJ2-7
D gene: -
clone size: -
V gene: TRBV6-1
CDR3 protein: CASSPEGGSYEQYF
CDR3 DNA: TGTGCCAGCAGCCCGGAGGGGGGCAGCTACGAGCAGTACTTC

J gene: TRBJ2-3
D gene: -
clone size: -
V gene: TRBV7-2
CDR3 protein: CASSLAIARSADTQYF
CDR3 DNA: TGTGCCAGCAGCTTAGCCATCGCGAGGAGCGCAGATACGCAGTATTTT

J gene: TRBJ2-7
D gene: TRBD2
clone size: few
V gene: TRBV10-3
CDR3 protein: CATSWGGNYEQYF
CDR3 DNA: TGTGCCACCTCGTGGGGGGGTAACTACGAGCAGTACTTC

J gene: TRBJ2-2
D gene: -
clone size: -
V gene: TRBV7-6
CDR3 protein: CASSPPGIGELFF
CDR3 DNA: TGTGCCAGCAGCCCTCCCGGGATCGGGGAGCTGTTTTTT

J gene: TRBJ2-5
D gene: -
clone size: -
V gene: TRBV7-2
CDR3 protein: CASSAPGRAQYF
CDR3 DNA: TGTGCCAGCAGCGCCCCCGGCCGGGCCCAGTACTTC

J gene: TRBJ2-7
D gene: -
clone size: -
V gene: TRBV20-1
CDR3 protein: CSAGRESYEQYF
CDR3 DNA: TGCAGTGCTGGCAGGGAATCCTACGAGCAGTACTTC

J gene: TRBJ2-1
D gene: TRBD2
clone size: many
V gene: TRBV6-4
CDR3 protein: CASSKSGGSYNEQFF
CDR3 DNA: TGTGCCAGCAGTAAAAGCGGGGGGTCATACAATGAGCAGTTCTTC

J gene: TRBJ2-1
D gene: TRBD2
clone size: few
V gene: TRBV20-1
CDR3 protein: CSAGRWNEQFF
CDR3 DNA: TGCAGTGCCGGGAGGTGGAATGAGCAGTTCTTC

J gene: TRBJ2-1
D gene: TRBD2
clone size: few
V gene: TRBV28
CDR3 protein: CASSLAQRGVKYNEQFF
CDR3 DNA: TGTGCCAGCAGTTTAGCCCAGCGGGGGGTCAAATACAATGAGCAGTTCTTC

J gene: TRBJ2-1
D gene: TRBD2
clone size: few
V gene: TRBV12-3/TRBV12-4
CDR3 protein: CACGGGSGGRSSYNEQFF
CDR3 DNA: TGTGCCTGCGGGGGGGGTAGCGGGGGGCGGAGCTCCTACAATGAGCAGTTCTTC

J gene: TRBJ1-5
D gene: -
clone size: -
V gene: TRBV28
CDR3 protein: CASSFHGGRQPQHF
CDR3 DNA: TGTGCCAGCAGTTTTCACGGGGGGCGACAGCCCCAGCATTTT

J gene: TRBJ2-1
D gene: TRBD1
clone size: many
V gene: TRBV2
CDR3 protein: CASRGTGGGLSNEQFF
CDR3 DNA: TGTGCCAGCAGGGGGACAGGGGGCGGATTGTCCAATGAGCAGTTCTTC

J gene: TRBJ1-3
D gene: -
clone size: -
V gene: TRBV10-3
CDR3 protein: CAISSGPEDTIYF
CDR3 DNA: TGTGCCATCAGTTCGGGCCCGGAGGACACCATATATTTT